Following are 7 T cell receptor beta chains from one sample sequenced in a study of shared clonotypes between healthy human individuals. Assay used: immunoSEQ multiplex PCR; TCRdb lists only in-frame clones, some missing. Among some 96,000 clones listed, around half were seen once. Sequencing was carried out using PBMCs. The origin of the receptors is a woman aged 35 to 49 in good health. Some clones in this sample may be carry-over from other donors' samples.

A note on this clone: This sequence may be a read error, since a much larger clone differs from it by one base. CDR3 DNA sequence: TGTGCCGGCAGCTCGGAACTTGGGGCCAACGTCCTGACTTTC. Its translation: CAGSSELGANVLTF. The chain employs TRBV7-3 and TRBJ2-6; D remains unclear. CDR1 and CDR2 (germline): SGHTA, FQGTGA. The CDR3 totals 14 residues.

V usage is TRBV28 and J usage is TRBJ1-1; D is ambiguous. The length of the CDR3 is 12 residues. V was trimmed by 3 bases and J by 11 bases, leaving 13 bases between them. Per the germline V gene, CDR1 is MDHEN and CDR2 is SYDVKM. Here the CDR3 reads CASSFLASVAFF. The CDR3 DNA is TGTGCCAGCAGTTTTTTAGCGTCCGTGGCTTTCTTT. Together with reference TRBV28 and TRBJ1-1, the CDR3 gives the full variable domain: DVKVTQSSRYLVKRTGEKVFLECVQDMDHENMFWYRQDPGLGLRLIYFSYDVKMKEKGDIPEGYSVSREKKERFSLILESASTNQTSMYLCASSFLASVAFFGQGTRLTVV.

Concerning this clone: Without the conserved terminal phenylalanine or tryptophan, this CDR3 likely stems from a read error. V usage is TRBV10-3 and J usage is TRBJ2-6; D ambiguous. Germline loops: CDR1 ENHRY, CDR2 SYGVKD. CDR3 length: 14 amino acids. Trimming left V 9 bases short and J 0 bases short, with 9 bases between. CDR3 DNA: TGTGCCATTGGAAAGGGCTCTGGGGCCAACGTCCTGACTCTC. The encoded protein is CAIGKGSGANVLTL.

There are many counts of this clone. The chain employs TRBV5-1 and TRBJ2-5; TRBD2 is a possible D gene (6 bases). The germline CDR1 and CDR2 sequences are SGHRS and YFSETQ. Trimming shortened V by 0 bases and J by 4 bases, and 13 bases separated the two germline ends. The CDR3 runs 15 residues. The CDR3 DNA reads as TGCGCCAGCAGCTTGGAGGCGGGATCCAGAGAGACCCAGTACTTC. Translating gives CASSLEAGSRETQYF. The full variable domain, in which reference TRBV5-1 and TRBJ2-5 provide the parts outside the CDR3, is KAGVTQTPRYLIKTRGQQVTLSCSPISGHRSVSWYQQTPGQGLQFLFEYFSETQRNKGNFPGRFSGRQFSNSRSEMNVSTLELGDSALYLCASSLEAGSRETQYFGPGTRLLVL.

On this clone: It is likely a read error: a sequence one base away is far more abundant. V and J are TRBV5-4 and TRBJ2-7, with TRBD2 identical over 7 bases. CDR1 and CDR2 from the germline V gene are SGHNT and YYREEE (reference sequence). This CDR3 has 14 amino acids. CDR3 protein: CANSGDGNSYEQYF. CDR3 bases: TGTGCCAACAGCGGGGACGGAAACTCCTACGAGCAGTACTTC.

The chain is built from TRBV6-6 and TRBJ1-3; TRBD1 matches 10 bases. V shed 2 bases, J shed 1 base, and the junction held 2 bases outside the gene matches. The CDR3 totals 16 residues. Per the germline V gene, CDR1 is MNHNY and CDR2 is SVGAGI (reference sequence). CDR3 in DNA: TGTGCCAGCAGTTACGGGGACAGGGGATCTGGAAACACCATATATTTT. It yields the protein CASSYGDRGSGNTIYF.

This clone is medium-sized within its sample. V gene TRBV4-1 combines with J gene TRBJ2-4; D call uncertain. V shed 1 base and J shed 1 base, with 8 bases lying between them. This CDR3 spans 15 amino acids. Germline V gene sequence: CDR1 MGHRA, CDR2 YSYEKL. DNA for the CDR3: TGCGCCAGCAGCCAAGGCCTCGTGGCCAAAAACATTCAGTACTTC. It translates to CASSQGLVAKNIQYF.